The source of this T cell receptor beta chain is a study of blood T cell repertoires in COVID-19. Libraries were prepared by immunoSEQ multiplex PCR; TCRdb keeps only in-frame clonotypes and omits some of them. The top ten clones hold roughly 10% of a sample with under 300,000 clones, approximately 83% of them seen once. Specimen: peripheral blood. The sequence came from a woman aged 45-65 years who had recovered from COVID-19.

CDR3 amino acids: CASSQGSSNTGELFF. DNA for the CDR3: TGCGCCAGCAGCCAGGGATCTAGCAACACCGGGGAGCTGTTTTTT. The chain carries TRBV4-3 and TRBJ2-2, with a possible D match to TRBD2 (5 bases). Germline values: CDR1 LGHNA, CDR2 YSLEER. The CDR3 is 15 amino acids. Trimming removed 3 bases at V and 2 bases at J, with 10 bases between.